This T cell receptor beta chain was identified during a study of shared clonotypes between healthy human individuals. Across the study: The study enrolled a couple of women and a few men aged 18 to 49.

Study-level points and caveats: Clonotypes that were shared across several donors made up around 4.6% of naive CD4 clonotypes. Relative to clonotypes present in all four donors, those not shared had lower generation probabilities.

The donors were adults (healthy and HIV-negative) with no recent acute infections or vaccinations. The germline gives CDR1 MDHEN, CDR2 SYDVKM. Trimming took 3 bases from V and 8 from J, leaving 10 bases between them. This CDR3 comprises 13 residues. Only in-frame clones appear in the TCRdb table, and some are missing; sequencing was by immunoSEQ multiplex PCR. This sample has under 2.5 million clones, with 85% to 95% found just once. With respect to this clone: Its target is not known.

The clonotype was recovered from a man aged 18-30 years in good health. Some clones in this sample may be carry-over from other donors' samples. The chain has TRBV28 and TRBJ2-2; unclear D gene. The sample consisted of naive CD4+ T cells from PBMCs. Noted subset: CD45RA+ positively selected. The CDR3 protein is CASSFRNGGELFF. Written as DNA, the CDR3 is TGTGCCAGCAGTTTCCGAAACGGGGGGGAGCTGTTTTTT. Variable domain in full (rest from reference TRBV28 and TRBJ2-2): DVKVTQSSRYLVKRTGEKVFLECVQDMDHENMFWYRQDPGLGLRLIYFSYDVKMKEKGDIPEGYSVSREKKERFSLILESASTNQTSMYLCASSFRNGGELFFGEGSRLTVL.